The source of this T cell receptor (beta chain) is a study of cytomegalovirus exposure and HLA in healthy donors. Regarding the study as a whole: The authors reported that TCR beta sequences could predict HLA-A and HLA-B alleles. These predictions were accurate for most subjects in the first cohort.

Vbeta (60) and Jbeta (13) primers were used in the PCR. Produced via immunoSEQ multiplex PCR; TCRdb's table is partial and in-frame only. The repertoire includes 25,000 to 35,000 clones, around nine tenths of them detected once, and approximately 2.6% sits in the top ten. Per the germline V gene, CDR1 is LGHNA and CDR2 is YSLEER. This CDR3 region has 17 residues. V lost 0 bases and J lost 3; bases outside the gene matches: 5. As to this clone: Antigen: not known.

The rearrangement joins TRBV4-3 to TRBJ2-3; TRBD2 matches 11 bases. The sequencing input was PBMCs. The clonotype originates from a boy aged 5-17 years in good health and CMV-seronegative. The CDR3 loop is CASSQDRASGGTDTQYF. The CDR3 nucleotides are TGCGCCAGCAGCCAAGATAGGGCTAGCGGGGGGACAGATACGCAGTATTTT.